This TCR beta chain was sequenced for a study of T cells in Graves' hyperthyroidism and ophthalmopathy (dated by TCRdb to about 2019). In the study overall: Peripheral blood samples were taken at the time of initial diagnosis, prior to any treatment. For training and testing, the 100 or so patients in the discovery cohort were randomly divided in a 7:3 ratio. To identify distinguishing TCR V-J signatures, a discovery cohort of about 100 patients was used, comprising under 45 with Graves' ophthalmopathy and some 57 with stable Graves' hyperthyroidism. The paper describes TCR Vbeta CDR3 sequencing of around 140 peripheral blood samples, made up of 43 ophthalmopathy patients, roughly 72 hyperthyroidism patients and 17 progressor patients. Whether ophthalmopathy could be predicted prospectively was tested in an independent validation cohort made up of roughly 19 hyperthyroidism patients plus 17 patients who later progressed to ophthalmopathy. After sampling, hyperthyroidism patients received methimazole starting at 30 mg daily, and ophthalmopathy patients received high-dose intravenous methylprednisolone. In addition, the study compared T-cell repertoires in thyroid tissue and in blood from five to seven Graves' hyperthyroidism patients. Overall study outcomes, separate from this receptor: In validation, progression to ophthalmopathy was predicted by the model with about 70% sensitivity and 72.22% specificity, a median of around 6.5 months before onset. Sample size was not statistically predetermined, and blinding of investigators to group allocation was not performed. A 13 V-J signature model separated ophthalmopathy from stable hyperthyroidism, with over 85% sensitivity and 81% to 82% specificity in cross-validation and 80%/75% in testing. Blood samples also contained most of the expanded thyroid clonotypes (frequency above 0.001), which suggests that blood repertoires may reflect thyroid immune responses.

Graves' hyperthyroidism was defined as stable when no progression to ophthalmopathy occurred over 18 months of follow-up. The hyperthyroidism patients were between 18 and 65 years old and newly diagnosed, with a disease duration of less than 2 months. Exclusion was applied to patients with uncontrolled infections, other autoimmune diseases, pregnancy or lactation. Diagnoses were established on the basis of clinical symptoms, serum thyroxine and TRAb, thyroid ultrasound, and orbital computed tomography. Ficoll-Paque density gradient centrifugation was used to isolate PBMCs from under 11 ml of fresh peripheral blood. Trizol reagent was used to extract total RNA, and RNA quality was then checked on an Agilent 2100 Bioanalyzer. The TCR beta CDR3 regions were amplified from RNA transcripts. The TCR CDR3 was subjected to a first round of RT-PCR using the HTBI primer set and the Qiagen OneStep RT-PCR kit. A second multiplex PCR round built the libraries, followed by size selection and purification. Paired-end sequencing of the libraries was performed with 100 bp reads on an Illumina HiSeq2000. In the original analysis: Raw data were processed with SOAPnuke, discarding reads with adapters, uncalled bases, mean Phred below 15, or no exact constant-primer or identifier match. COPE v1.2.5 was used to merge high-quality paired reads, and clonotypes were defined as unique nucleotide sequences. MiTCR v1.1 was used to align clonotypes to the IMGT TRBV, TRBD and TRBJ reference segments. The analysis included only V-J combinations with a frequency above 0.0001, which together covered 99% to 99.2% of the repertoires. The TCS score was defined as the ratio of F50 (clonal expansion) to E x V (chaos), calculated using BLOSUM62-based TCRdist between CDR3 peptides within each V-J. Welch's t-statistics and random forest reduced 500 to 550 V-J features to roughly 13, which were used in a naive Bayes classifier (R e1071). TCRdb reanalyzed the raw reads on its own, using fastp at Q25 for trimming and MiXCR for clone calling, and kept in-frame beta chains. Each entry is one CDR3 protein sequence, shown with its most common DNA and genes. These V and J calls rely on TCRdb rather than the paper's analysis. Recorded for this sample are 480,000 or so distinct CDR3 sequences; about an eighth of them occurred a single time. The ten most abundant clones make up roughly 17% of the sample.

This clonotype was detected many times. It has no known antigen specificity. No clone much larger than this one lies a single base away; base qualities are absent. The germline V gene gives CDR1 as SQVTM and CDR2 as ANQGSEA. V ends up 7 bases short and J 5 bases short, with an unmatched junction base count of 10. Spanning cysteine to phenylalanine, the CDR3 consists of 13 amino acids. CDR3 DNA is the only sequence kept; it has 39 bases, read in frame from the first base. The rearranged chain carries TRBV29-1 and TRBJ1-2, with TRBD1 matching 7 junction bases. The sequencing sample was made of blood. The sequence derives from a woman aged 18-30 years with Graves' hyperthyroidism. The CDR3: CSGTETGTYGYTF. In nucleotides, the sequence is TGCAGCGGAACTGAGACAGGGACATATGGCTACACCTTC.